The 7 T cell receptor beta chains presented below share a single source sample, sequenced in a study of blood T cells in healthy people across ages. Primed by a sample-barcoded 5' primer and a J-beta primer mix, a second PCR proceeded for about 7 to 11 cycles. TCRdb passed the 5' RACE reads through MiXCR, listing each CDR3 protein once. There are approximately 900,000 distinct CDR3 sequences in the sample; 48% occur only once, and 13% lies in the top ten. Source material: blood. Every receptor here comes from a man aged 25-40 years in good health.

The rearrangement joins TRBV29-1 to TRBJ2-3; TRBD2 agrees at 13 bases. CDR1 SQVTM and CDR2 ANQGSEA come from the germline V gene. The CDR3 runs to 15 residues. J lost 4 bases, V lost 7 bases, and 8 bases had no gene match. The CDR3 region has the DNA TGCAGCGCTCGGACTAGCGGGGGTGTCGCAGATACGCAGTATTTT. This codes for CSARTSGGVADTQYF.

The chain employs TRBV12-5 and TRBJ2-2; D not resolved. Germline CDR1 reads LGHNT; CDR2 reads FRNRAP. Deletions cut 6 bases from V and 1 base from J, with 3 bases between. The CDR3 has 12 amino acids. In nucleotides, the CDR3 is TGTGCTAGTGGGCAGAACACCGGGGAGCTGTTTTTT. As protein: CASGQNTGELFF.

V gene TRBV30 combines with J gene TRBJ2-3, with D tentatively TRBD2 (6 bases). The CDR3 is 16 residues long. Germline assignment: CDR1 GTSNPN and CDR2 SVGIG (reference sequence). Trimming pared 0 bases from V and 5 bases from J, leaving 18 bases between. CDR3 sequence reads: CAWSVQVGWRVDTQYF. In DNA, the CDR3 is TGTGCCTGGAGTGTACAGGTGGGGTGGAGGGTAGATACGCAGTATTTT.

V usage is TRBV7-3 and J usage is TRBJ1-1; perhaps TRBD1 as D (6 bases). This CDR3 has 15 amino acids. The germline V and J ends were trimmed by 2 bases and 4 bases, with 14 bases remaining between them. Germline-derived CDR1 and CDR2 are SGHTA and FQGTGA. CDR3 DNA: TGTGCCAGCAGCTTAGACAGGCCCCGGGGCACTGAAGCTTTCTTT. Translated: CASSLDRPRGTEAFF.

The chain joins TRBV7-2 to TRBJ2-5; 7 bases agree with TRBD2. Per the germline V gene, CDR1 is SGHTA and CDR2 is FQGNSA. J gave up 6 bases and V 4 bases, and 11 bases lay outside the gene matches. There are 15 residues in the CDR3. DNA of the CDR3: TGTGCCAGCAGCTCCCCCGGGCGGGGGATGAAGACCCAGTACTTC. It yields the protein CASSSPGRGMKTQYF.

This chain links TRBV7-3 with TRBJ2-7; D gene uncertain. The CDR3 runs to 15 residues. The V end was cut by 2 bases, the J end by 0 bases, with 11 bases between. Per germline, CDR1 SGHTA and CDR2 FQGTGA. CDR3 coding DNA: TGTGCCAGCAGCTTATATCCAGGAGTCTCCTACGAGCAGTACTTC. It specifies CASSLYPGVSYEQYF. Complete variable domain (other parts from reference TRBV7-3 and TRBJ2-7): GAGVSQTPSNKVTEKGKYVELRCDPISGHTALYWYRQSLGQGPEFLIYFQGTGAADDSGLPNDRFFAVRPEGSVSTLKIQRTERGDSAVYLCASSLYPGVSYEQYFGPGTRLTVT.

This clonotype was counted only a few times. V is TRBV11-1 and J is TRBJ1-1, with D possibly matching TRBD1 (5 bases). V was shortened by 5 bases and J by 1 base, with 20 bases between the two germline ends. This CDR3 has 17 amino acids. Germline lookup yields CDR1 SGHAT and CDR2 FQDESV (reference sequence). The CDR3 DNA reads TGTGCCAGCAGCCCGGGGACGGGTAGGGGTCCGAACACTGAAGCTTTCTTT. Its translation: CASSPGTGRGPNTEAFF.